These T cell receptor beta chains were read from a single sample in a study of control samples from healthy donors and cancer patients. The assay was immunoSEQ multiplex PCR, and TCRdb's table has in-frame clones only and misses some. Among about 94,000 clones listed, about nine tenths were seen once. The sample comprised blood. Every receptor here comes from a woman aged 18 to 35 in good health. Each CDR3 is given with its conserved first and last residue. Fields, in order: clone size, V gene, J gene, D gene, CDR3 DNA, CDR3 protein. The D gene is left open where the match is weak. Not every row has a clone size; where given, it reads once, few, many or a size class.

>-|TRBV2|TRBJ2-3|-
TGTGCCAGCAGTCTTCGGGGGCAGATCACAGATACGCAGTATTTT
CASSLRGQITDTQYF
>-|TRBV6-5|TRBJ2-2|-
TGTGCCAGCAGTTATAGGACCGGGGAGCTGTTTTTT
CASSYRTGELFF
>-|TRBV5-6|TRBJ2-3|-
TGTGCCAGCAGCTCCTGGCACACAGATACGCAGTATTTT
CASSSWHTDTQYF
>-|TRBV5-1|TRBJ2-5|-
TGCGCCAGCAGCCCCCTTTGGGGGAATGGAGAGACCCAGTACTTC
CASSPLWGNGETQYF
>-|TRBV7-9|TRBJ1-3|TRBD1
TGTGCCAGCAGCGTGGGGCAGGGGGGCAGAAACACCATATATTTT
CASSVGQGGRNTIYF
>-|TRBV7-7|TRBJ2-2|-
TGTGCCAGCAGCCCAGTGGGGGCCGGGGAGCTGTTTTTT
CASSPVGAGELFF
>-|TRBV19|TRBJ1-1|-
TGTGCCAGTAGTAACCTGGGGTTGAAGGACACTGAAGCTTTCTTT
CASSNLGLKDTEAFF
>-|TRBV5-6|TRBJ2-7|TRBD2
TGTGCCAGCAGCTTGTGGACTAGCGGTTTCTACGAGCAGTACTTC
CASSLWTSGFYEQYF
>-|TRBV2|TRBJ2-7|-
TGTGCCAGCAGTGATAGGAGGACTACCCTGTTAAAGCAGTACTTC
CASSDRRTTLLKQYF
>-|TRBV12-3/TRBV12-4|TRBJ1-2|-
TGTGCCAGCAGTTTCCTAGGGGATGGTGGCTACACCTTC
CASSFLGDGGYTF
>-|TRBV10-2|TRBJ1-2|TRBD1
TGCGCCAGCAGTTATGGGACAGGTGGTAACTATGGCTACACCTTC
CASSYGTGGNYGYTF
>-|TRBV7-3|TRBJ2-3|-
TGTGCCAGCAGCTCCCTAACCGGGGGCACAGATACGCAGTATTTT
CASSSLTGGTDTQYF
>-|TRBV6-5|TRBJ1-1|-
TGTGCCAGCAGTTACTCGATCCCAACGACCACTGAAGCTTTCTTT
CASSYSIPTTTEAFF
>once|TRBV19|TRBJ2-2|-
TGTGCCAGTAGTATAGGGTATGGTGGGTCCGGGGAGCTGTTTTTT
CASSIGYGGSGELFF
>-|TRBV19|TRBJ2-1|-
TGTGCCAGTAGTATACAGGGCTACAATGAGCAGTTCTTC
CASSIQGYNEQFF
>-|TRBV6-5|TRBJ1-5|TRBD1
TGTGCCAGCACCGAGGGACAGAACAATCAGCCCCAGCATTTT
CASTEGQNNQPQHF
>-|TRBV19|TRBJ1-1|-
TGTGCCAGTAGTACAATAGGGGCAAAAGCTTTCTTT
CASSTIGAKAFF
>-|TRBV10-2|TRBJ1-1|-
TGCGCCAGCAGTGAGGGGACGTACACTGAAGCTTTCTTT
CASSEGTYTEAFF
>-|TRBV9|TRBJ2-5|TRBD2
TGTGCCAGCAGCATGCGGGGGTGGGAGACCCAGTACTTC
CASSMRGWETQYF
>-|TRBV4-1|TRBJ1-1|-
TGCGCCAGCAGCCGCCCGACGGGGAGACGAGAAGCTTTCTTT
CASSRPTGRREAFF
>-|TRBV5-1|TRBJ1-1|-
TGCGCCAGCAGCTTGGACAGCGGTACCACTGAAGCTTTCTTT
CASSLDSGTTEAFF
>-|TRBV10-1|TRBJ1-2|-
TGCGCCAGCCCACCCCCACATACGGTGGACTATGGCTACACCTTC
CASPPPHTVDYGYTF
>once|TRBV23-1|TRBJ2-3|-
TGCGCCAGCAGTCAATCGGGGGGCTACAGAGATACGCAGTATTTT
CASSQSGGYRDTQYF
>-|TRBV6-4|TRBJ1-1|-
TGTGCCAGCAGTGAACAGGCCCAAAACACTGAAGCTTTCTTT
CASSEQAQNTEAFF
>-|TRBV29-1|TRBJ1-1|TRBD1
TGCAGCGTCCTACGAAACCGGGACAGCACTGAAGCTTTCTTT
CSVLRNRDSTEAFF
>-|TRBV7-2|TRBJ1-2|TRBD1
TGTGCCAGCAGCCCGCGACAGGGGGTAACTTCTTCTTATGGCTACACCTTC
CASSPRQGVTSSYGYTF
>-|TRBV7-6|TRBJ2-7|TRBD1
TGTGCCAGCAGCTTAGGGACAGGCGGTGGGTACGAGCAGTACTTC
CASSLGTGGGYEQYF
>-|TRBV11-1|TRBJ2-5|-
TGTGCCAGCAGCTTGGGCGAGACCCAGTACTTC
CASSLGETQYF
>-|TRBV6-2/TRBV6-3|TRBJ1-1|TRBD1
TGTGCCAGCAGTTACAGGGACAGGGTTACCAACACTGAAGCTTTCTTT
CASSYRDRVTNTEAFF
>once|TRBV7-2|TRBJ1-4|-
TGTGCCAGCAGCTCGCCGTGGAACGAAAAACTGTTTTTT
CASSSPWNEKLFF
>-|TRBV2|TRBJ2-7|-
TGTGCCAGCAGTGAGAGGGGCGCAAACTACGAGCAGTACTTC
CASSERGANYEQYF
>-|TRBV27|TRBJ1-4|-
TGTGCCAGTCAGGACAGCCTTAATGAAAAACTGTTTTTT
CASQDSLNEKLFF
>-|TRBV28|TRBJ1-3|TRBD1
TGTGCCAGCAGTCCCGGGGGACAGGGGTATGGAAACACCATATATTTT
CASSPGGQGYGNTIYF
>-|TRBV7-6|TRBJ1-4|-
TGTGCCAGCAGCCTAGGCCCGGGTGGGAATGAAAAACTGTTTTTT
CASSLGPGGNEKLFF
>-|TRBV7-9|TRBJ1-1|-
TGTGCCAGCAGCTTAACAATCGTGGACACTGAAGCTTTCTTT
CASSLTIVDTEAFF
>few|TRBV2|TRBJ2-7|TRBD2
TGTGCCAGCAGTGCGGGGACTACAAGGACCTACGAGCAGTACTTC
CASSAGTTRTYEQYF
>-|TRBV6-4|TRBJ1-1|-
TGTGCCAGCAGTGACGCAAGGGGGGTGAACACTGAAGCTTTCTTT
CASSDARGVNTEAFF
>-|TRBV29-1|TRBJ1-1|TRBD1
TGCAGCGTTTGGGAGGCCAGGGGGCTGGGAGCTTTCTTT
CSVWEARGLGAFF
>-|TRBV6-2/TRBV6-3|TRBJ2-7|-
TGTGCCAGCAGCCCCGCTTGGGGAGACGCCTACGAGCAGTACTTC
CASSPAWGDAYEQYF
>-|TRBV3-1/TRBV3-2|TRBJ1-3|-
TGTGCCAGCAGCCAAAGACACCCGTTGTCTGGAAACACCATATATTTT
CASSQRHPLSGNTIYF
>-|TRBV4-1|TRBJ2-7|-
TGCGCCAGCAGCCAAGATGGCTTGGACTCCTCCTACGAGCAGTACTTC
CASSQDGLDSSYEQYF
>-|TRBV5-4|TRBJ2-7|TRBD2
TGTGCCAGCAGCTCCGGGGGTCTAGCGGGGCCACCCTACGAGCAGTACTTC
CASSSGGLAGPPYEQYF
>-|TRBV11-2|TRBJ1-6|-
TGTGCCAGCAGCTTGGGACTCAGGGTTGGGCCCCTCCACTTT
CASSLGLRVGPLHF
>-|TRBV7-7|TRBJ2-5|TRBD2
TGTGCCAGCAGCTTAAGTCCCGTGCTAGCGGGGTTAGAGACCCAGTACTTC
CASSLSPVLAGLETQYF
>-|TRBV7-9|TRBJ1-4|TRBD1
TGTGCCAGCAGCTTCTACAGGGGGCTATATAATGAAAAACTGTTTTTT
CASSFYRGLYNEKLFF
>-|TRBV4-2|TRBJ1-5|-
TGTGCCAGCAGCCAAAGGGGGGGGCCCGATCAGCCCCAGCATTTT
CASSQRGGPDQPQHF
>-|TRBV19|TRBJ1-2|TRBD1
TGTGCCAGTAGCGGGACAGATATTAACTATGGCTACACCTTC
CASSGTDINYGYTF
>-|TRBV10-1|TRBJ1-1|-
TGCGCCAGCAGTCGCGGGTTGGGATCCACTGAAGCTTTCTTT
CASSRGLGSTEAFF
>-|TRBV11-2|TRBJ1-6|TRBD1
TGTGCCAGCAGCTCGACAGGGGATTCACCCCTCCACTTT
CASSSTGDSPLHF
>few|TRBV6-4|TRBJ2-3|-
TGTGCCAGCAGTGCCGCAGGAGGCACAGATACGCAGTATTTT
CASSAAGGTDTQYF
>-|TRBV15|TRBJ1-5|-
TGTGCCACCAGCAGAGTAGTGGGGGCTGGACAGCCCCAGCATTTT
CATSRVVGAGQPQHF
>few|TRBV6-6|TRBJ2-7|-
TGTGCCAGCAGTTACGGACAGCCTACCTACGAGCAGTACTTC
CASSYGQPTYEQYF
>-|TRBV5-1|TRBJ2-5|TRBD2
TGCGCCAGCAGCTCCTTGACTAGCGGGGGGAACCAAGAGACCCAGTACTTC
CASSSLTSGGNQETQYF
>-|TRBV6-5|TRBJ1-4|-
TGTGCCAGCACAGGAGGTGAAAAACTGTTTTTT
CASTGGEKLFF
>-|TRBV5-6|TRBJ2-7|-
TGTGCCAGCAGCTTATGGGGAGGGGGGGGACACCTCCACGAGCAGTACTTC
CASSLWGGGGHLHEQYF
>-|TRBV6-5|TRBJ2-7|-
TGTGCCAGCAGTCGCGGGACAAGGGGCGACGAGCAGTACTTC
CASSRGTRGDEQYF
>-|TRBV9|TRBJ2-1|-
TGTGCCAGCAGCGGGGGACCCCTGGGGTTTGTTGAGCAGTTCTTC
CASSGGPLGFVEQFF
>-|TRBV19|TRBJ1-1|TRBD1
TGTGCCAGTAGGGGACAGGGTGGCACTGAAGCTTTCTTT
CASRGQGGTEAFF